What follows are 18 T cell receptor beta chains derived from one specimen sequenced in a study of T cell changes during pregnancy in multiple sclerosis. Clones were read by immunoSEQ multiplex PCR, and TCRdb kept only the in-frame ones, dropping some. Of more than 85,000 clones in the sample, 80% to 95% were seen once. Sequencing was performed on peripheral blood, taken in the third trimester of pregnancy. These receptors originate from a female donor in good health, enrolled as a control in a pregnancy study.

The chain joins TRBV9 to TRBJ1-1, with D maybe TRBD1 (6 bases). Germline V CDR1 and CDR2: SGDLS, YYNGEE. The V end was cut by 4 bases, the J end by 5 bases, with 15 bases between. This CDR3 spans 14 amino acids. The CDR3 here is CASSPHRVGTEAFF. The CDR3 DNA reads TGTGCCAGCAGCCCCCACAGGGTCGGGACTGAAGCTTTCTTT.

As concerns this clone: Other DNA sequences in the sample encode the same CDR3. The genes are TRBV2 and TRBJ2-3, with a possible D match to TRBD1 (8 bases). Looked up from germline, CDR1 is SNHLY and CDR2 is FYNNEI. Trimming pared 7 bases from V and 3 bases from J, leaving 20 bases between. The CDR3 totals 16 residues. The CDR3 DNA reads TGTGCCAGCACCATAAAACCACAGGGGGGGACAGATACGCAGTATTTT. This gives the protein CASTIKPQGGTDTQYF.

The chain recombines TRBV4-1 with TRBJ1-2; TRBD1 matches 7 bases. The germline V gene has CDR1 MGHRA and CDR2 YSYEKL. Germline trimming cut 2 bases from V and 8 bases from J; bases unmatched to any gene: 5. The CDR3 loop spans 13 amino acids. CDR3 region: CASSQRQGWGYTF. CDR3 nucleotide sequence: TGCGCCAGCAGCCAAAGACAGGGTTGGGGCTACACCTTC.

The rearrangement joins TRBV11-2 to TRBJ2-7; 9 bases align to TRBD2. Germline CDR1 SGHAT, CDR2 FQNNGV. The CDR3 is 15 residues long. J was trimmed by 5 bases and V by 4 bases; bases with no gene match: 9. Here the CDR3 reads CASSSLRTSAHEQYF. CDR3 in DNA: TGTGCCAGCAGCTCCCTTAGGACTAGCGCCCACGAGCAGTACTTC.

The J gene is TRBJ2-2, the V gene TRBV5-1; the match to TRBD2 covers 10 bases. Germline CDR1 SGHRS, CDR2 YFSETQ. This CDR3 contains 16 residues. Germline trimming cut 4 bases from V and 4 bases from J; bases unmatched to any gene: 7. The CDR3 DNA reads as TGCGCCAGCAGCCCAACTAGCGGGATCCCCACCGGGGAGCTGTTTTTT. Translated: CASSPTSGIPTGELFF.

The V and J genes are TRBV11-2 and TRBJ2-1; D uncertain. Trimming removed 1 base from V and 2 bases from J, with 6 bases in between. The CDR3 has 14 residues. In germline, CDR1 is SGHAT, CDR2 FQNNGV. CDR3 protein: CASSLGLTYNEQFF. In DNA form, the CDR3 reads TGTGCCAGCAGCTTAGGACTCACCTACAATGAGCAGTTCTTC.

V usage is TRBV2 and J usage is TRBJ2-5; possible D gene TRBD2, 5 bases. V was shortened by 3 bases and J by 4 bases, with 15 bases between the two germline ends. CDR1 and CDR2 (germline): SNHLY, FYNNEI. This CDR3 is 15 amino acids long. The CDR3 coding sequence is TGTGCCAGCAGTGAGATTGGGAGAAGGGCAGAGACCCAGTACTTC. Encoded protein: CASSEIGRRAETQYF.

The chain employs TRBV28 and TRBJ1-2, with TRBD1 as a possible D gene (5 bases). This CDR3 is built from 15 residues. Germline CDR1 MDHEN, CDR2 SYDVKM. V lost 1 base and J 3 bases, leaving 12 bases between the germline ends. The CDR3 reads CASSLYGGVDYGYTF. Here the CDR3 DNA reads TGTGCCAGCAGTTTATATGGGGGGGTCGACTATGGCTACACCTTC.

DNA for the CDR3: TGTGCCAGTAAACCTGAGTGGAGGGGTAGGTACACTGAAGCTTTCTTT. This translates into CASKPEWRGRYTEAFF. This rearrangement joins TRBV19 to TRBJ1-1; weak D call: TRBD1 (5 bases). The CDR3 spans 16 residues. Trimming took 7 bases from V and 3 from J, leaving 21 bases between them. CDR1 is LNHDA and CDR2 is SQIVND in the germline V gene (reference sequence).

The V call is TRBV5-4, the J call TRBJ2-3, with a tentative D call TRBD2 (5 bases). This CDR3 has 13 amino acids. V gave up 2 bases and J gave up 4 bases, with 8 bases separating them. The germline gives CDR1 SGHNT, CDR2 YYREEE (reference sequence). The CDR3 region has the DNA TGTGCCAGCAGCTTTGAGGGATCAGATACGCAGTATTTT. Amino acids: CASSFEGSDTQYF.

The rearrangement links TRBV29-1 to TRBJ2-5; 7 nucleotides align to TRBD1. This CDR3 contains 16 residues. Unmatched junction bases numbered 9, after V lost 0 bases and J lost 2 bases. Germline lookup yields CDR1 SQVTM and CDR2 ANQGSEA. For the CDR3, the DNA is TGCAGCGTTGAAGACCCCGTCTACAGGGGACAAGAGACCCAGTACTTC. Translated: CSVEDPVYRGQETQYF.

This chain joins TRBV5-4 and TRBJ2-3, with D maybe TRBD2 (6 bases). The length of the CDR3 is 14 residues. Germline CDR1 reads SGHNT; CDR2 reads YYREEE (reference sequence). V shed 2 bases and J shed 2 bases, with 9 bases lying between them. For the CDR3, the DNA is TGTGCCAGCAGCTTAAGGGACTTCACAGATACGCAGTATTTT. This translates into CASSLRDFTDTQYF.

V is TRBV5-4 and J is TRBJ2-5; TRBD2 aligns across 14 bases. The CDR3 is 17 amino acids. The V and J ends lost 4 bases and 1 base, in that order; junction bases with no gene match: 6. Germline CDR1 reads SGHNT; CDR2 reads YYREEE (reference sequence). CDR3 coding DNA: TGTGCCAGCAGCCCAGGACTAGCGGGAGGCCGCCAAGAGACCCAGTACTTC. It is translated as CASSPGLAGGRQETQYF.

The chain employs TRBV5-4 and TRBJ2-7; D is perhaps TRBD2 (6 bases). V was clipped by 1 base and J by 4 bases, with 12 bases between them. CDR3 size: 14 residues. Germline V lookup: CDR1 SGHNT, CDR2 YYREEE (reference sequence). DNA for the CDR3: TGTGCCAGCAGCTTGACGGGGGAGAAGTACGAGCAGTACTTC. This gives the protein CASSLTGEKYEQYF.

This rearrangement joins TRBV5-1 to TRBJ2-1; 7 nucleotides align to TRBD1. This CDR3 is 17 amino acids long. The V segment lost 4 bases and the J segment 0 bases; nucleotides outside the gene matches: 10. CDR1 and CDR2 from the germline V gene are SGHRS and YFSETQ. CDR3 amino acids: CASSPAGTAFSYNEQFF. The CDR3 DNA follows: TGCGCCAGCAGCCCAGCCGGGACAGCCTTCTCCTACAATGAGCAGTTCTTC. The full variable domain, rest sourced from reference TRBV5-1 and TRBJ2-1, is KAGVTQTPRYLIKTRGQQVTLSCSPISGHRSVSWYQQTPGQGLQFLFEYFSETQRNKGNFPGRFSGRQFSNSRSEMNVSTLELGDSALYLCASSPAGTAFSYNEQFFGPGTRLTVL.

The rearrangement uses TRBV12-2 and TRBJ2-2; TRBD2 is the table's D call and was not checked against the DNA. TRBV12-2 is deemed a pseudogene. The CDR3 runs 19 residues. CDR3 sequence (DNA): TGTGCAAGTCGCTTAGCTAACGGGAGGGCGTATTCAAACACCGGGGAGCTGTTTTTT. Amino acid sequence: CASRLANGRAYSNTGELFF.

The CDR3 loop is CASSLRLPSGRAEDTQYF. The DNA for the CDR3 is TGCGCCAGCAGCTTGAGGCTCCCTAGCGGGAGGGCCGAGGATACGCAGTATTTT. This chain connects TRBV5-1 to TRBJ2-3; 12 bases are a match to TRBD2. The trim removed 1 base at V and 6 bases at J, leaving 12 bases unmatched. CDR1 and CDR2 from the germline V gene are SGHRS and YFSETQ. This CDR3 region has 18 residues.

The V gene is TRBV28, the J gene TRBJ1-1, with 8 bases lining up with TRBD1. V lost 2 bases and J lost 3; bases outside the gene matches: 8. This CDR3 is 16 amino acids long. Germline CDR1 and CDR2: MDHEN and SYDVKM. The CDR3 DNA reads as TGTGCCAGCAGTTTAATCTTGGACAGGGCGGACACTGAAGCTTTCTTT. Translation gives CASSLILDRADTEAFF.